A selection of T cell receptor beta chains follows, all from one sample in a study of a mutant IDH1 vaccine in newly diagnosed glioma. Sequencing was performed with immunoSEQ multiplex PCR; in TCRdb, only in-frame clones are kept and a portion is missing. The table shows 15,000 to 20,000 clones, with just under 97% occurring only once. The sample here was peripheral blood mononuclear cells (PBMCs), taken from a glioma patient treated with radiotherapy, temozolomide or both. These receptor sequences come from a woman between 18 and 29 years old with glioma. Some clones in this sample may be carry-over from other donors' samples. The CDR3 runs from the conserved cysteine through the conserved F or W. Each record gives: V gene, J gene, clone size, D gene, CDR3 protein, CDR3 DNA. D genes are given only for firm matches. Not every row has a clone size; where given, it reads once, few, many or a size class.

v_call: TRBV7-9; j_call: TRBJ2-7; clone_size: -; d_call: -; cdr3_aa: CASSLVDREQYF; cdr3_nt: TGTGCCAGCAGCTTAGTGGATAGGGAGCAGTACTTC
v_call: TRBV2; j_call: TRBJ2-3; clone_size: -; d_call: TRBD2; cdr3_aa: CASRASGGQILPDTQYF; cdr3_nt: TGTGCCAGCAGGGCCAGCGGGGGGCAAATTCTTCCAGATACGCAGTATTTT
v_call: TRBV6-1; j_call: TRBJ1-4; clone_size: -; d_call: -; cdr3_aa: CASSRGLSNEKLFF; cdr3_nt: TGTGCCAGCAGTAGGGGACTCAGTAATGAAAAACTGTTTTTT
v_call: TRBV9; j_call: TRBJ2-7; clone_size: -; d_call: -; cdr3_aa: CASSVVGSGYEQYF; cdr3_nt: TGTGCCAGCAGCGTAGTGGGTAGCGGCTACGAGCAGTACTTC
v_call: TRBV21-1; j_call: TRBJ2-1; clone_size: -; d_call: -; cdr3_aa: CASSKKTSGRDEQFF; cdr3_nt: TGTGCCAGCAGCAAGAAGACTAGCGGGAGAGATGAGCAGTTCTTC
v_call: TRBV27; j_call: TRBJ1-2; clone_size: -; d_call: -; cdr3_aa: CASSLSAAPSILYGYTF; cdr3_nt: TGTGCCAGCAGTTTGTCGGCAGCTCCCTCTATTTTATATGGCTACACCTTC
v_call: TRBV27; j_call: TRBJ1-2; clone_size: -; d_call: -; cdr3_aa: CASSLRQDYGYTF; cdr3_nt: TGTGCCAGCAGTTTGAGACAGGACTATGGCTACACCTTC
v_call: TRBV29-1; j_call: TRBJ2-1; clone_size: -; d_call: TRBD2; cdr3_aa: CSVRLAGGANEQFF; cdr3_nt: TGCAGCGTTCGTCTGGCGGGAGGGGCGAATGAGCAGTTCTTC
v_call: TRBV27; j_call: TRBJ2-7; clone_size: -; d_call: TRBD2; cdr3_aa: CASSLSAGGTSYEQYF; cdr3_nt: TGTGCCAGCAGTTTATCGGCGGGGGGGACCTCCTACGAGCAGTACTTC
v_call: TRBV19; j_call: TRBJ2-2; clone_size: -; d_call: -; cdr3_aa: CASSVGGDSTGELFF; cdr3_nt: TGTGCCAGTAGTGTGGGGGGTGACAGCACCGGGGAGCTGTTTTTT
v_call: TRBV6-1; j_call: TRBJ2-7; clone_size: -; d_call: -; cdr3_aa: CASSDRGYEQYF; cdr3_nt: TGTGCCAGCAGTGACAGGGGCTACGAGCAGTACTTC
v_call: TRBV4-2; j_call: TRBJ1-5; clone_size: -; d_call: -; cdr3_aa: CASSQGPLSNQPQHF; cdr3_nt: TGTGCCAGCAGCCAAGGCCCCCTAAGCAATCAGCCCCAGCATTTT
v_call: TRBV15; j_call: TRBJ1-2; clone_size: -; d_call: -; cdr3_aa: CATSTREDYGYTF; cdr3_nt: TGTGCCACCAGCACCAGGGAAGACTATGGCTACACCTTC
v_call: TRBV4-3; j_call: TRBJ2-1; clone_size: -; d_call: TRBD2; cdr3_aa: CASSQGSRGRAFLENEQFF; cdr3_nt: TGCGCCAGCAGCCAAGGGTCTCGCGGGAGGGCTTTTTTAGAAAATGAGCAGTTCTTC
v_call: TRBV10-3; j_call: TRBJ1-1; clone_size: -; d_call: TRBD1; cdr3_aa: CAISGTGGTEAFF; cdr3_nt: TGTGCCATCAGTGGGACAGGGGGCACTGAAGCTTTCTTT
v_call: TRBV27; j_call: TRBJ2-7; clone_size: -; d_call: TRBD2; cdr3_aa: CASIKAGGPGEQYF; cdr3_nt: TGTGCCAGCATCAAAGCGGGAGGGCCGGGCGAGCAGTACTTC
v_call: TRBV2; j_call: TRBJ1-2; clone_size: -; d_call: -; cdr3_aa: CASIAMTGLGGYTF; cdr3_nt: TGTGCCAGCATCGCGATGACAGGCTTGGGAGGCTACACCTTC
v_call: TRBV29-1; j_call: TRBJ1-4; clone_size: -; d_call: -; cdr3_aa: CSVRGTTNEKLFF; cdr3_nt: TGCAGCGTTAGGGGGACAACTAATGAAAAACTGTTTTTT
v_call: TRBV19; j_call: TRBJ1-6; clone_size: -; d_call: -; cdr3_aa: CASKVPGDSPLHF; cdr3_nt: TGTGCCAGTAAGGTGCCAGGGGATTCACCCCTCCACTTT
v_call: TRBV7-9; j_call: TRBJ2-3; clone_size: -; d_call: -; cdr3_aa: CASSSSNTDTQYF; cdr3_nt: TGTGCCAGCAGTTCAAGCAACACAGATACGCAGTATTTT
v_call: TRBV5-1; j_call: TRBJ2-2; clone_size: -; d_call: TRBD2; cdr3_aa: CASSPKGLAGGPSQTGELFF; cdr3_nt: TGCGCCAGCAGCCCGAAAGGGCTAGCGGGAGGGCCGAGTCAAACCGGGGAGCTGTTTTTT
v_call: TRBV2; j_call: TRBJ2-5; clone_size: -; d_call: TRBD2; cdr3_aa: CASKNGLAGGTQYF; cdr3_nt: TGTGCCAGCAAGAACGGGCTAGCGGGAGGGACCCAGTACTTC
v_call: TRBV19; j_call: TRBJ1-3; clone_size: few; d_call: -; cdr3_aa: CASLKTLSGNTIYF; cdr3_nt: TGTGCCAGCTTAAAAACCCTATCTGGAAACACCATATATTTT
v_call: TRBV19; j_call: TRBJ2-7; clone_size: -; d_call: -; cdr3_aa: CASTPRGNNLYEQYF; cdr3_nt: TGTGCCAGTACCCCGCGGGGAAATAACCTCTACGAGCAGTACTTC
v_call: TRBV19; j_call: TRBJ1-6; clone_size: -; d_call: TRBD1; cdr3_aa: CASSGQGNSPLHF; cdr3_nt: TGTGCCAGTAGTGGACAGGGAAATTCACCCCTCCACTTT
v_call: TRBV4-2; j_call: TRBJ2-7; clone_size: -; d_call: TRBD2; cdr3_aa: CASSQDVASGTGEQYF; cdr3_nt: TGTGCCAGCAGCCAAGATGTGGCTAGCGGGACCGGAGAGCAGTACTTC
v_call: TRBV29-1; j_call: TRBJ1-1; clone_size: -; d_call: -; cdr3_aa: CSVAPRSDTEAFF; cdr3_nt: TGCAGCGTCGCGCCGAGGTCAGACACTGAAGCTTTCTTT
v_call: TRBV6-6; j_call: TRBJ2-2; clone_size: -; d_call: TRBD2; cdr3_aa: CASSFGLGNTGELFF; cdr3_nt: TGTGCCAGCAGTTTCGGACTAGGGAACACCGGGGAGCTGTTTTTT
v_call: TRBV4-1; j_call: TRBJ1-5; clone_size: -; d_call: -; cdr3_aa: CASSPKQGQPQHF; cdr3_nt: TGCGCCAGCAGCCCAAAGCAGGGCCAGCCCCAGCATTTT
v_call: TRBV19; j_call: TRBJ1-1; clone_size: -; d_call: -; cdr3_aa: CASIFGTPPGTEAFF; cdr3_nt: TGTGCCAGTATCTTTGGTACCCCTCCCGGGACCGAAGCTTTCTTT
v_call: TRBV28; j_call: TRBJ2-7; clone_size: -; d_call: -; cdr3_aa: CASSLGDFGYEQYF; cdr3_nt: TGTGCCAGCAGTTTAGGGGACTTCGGCTACGAGCAGTACTTC
v_call: TRBV4-2; j_call: TRBJ2-5; clone_size: -; d_call: -; cdr3_aa: CASSQVWTWEETQYF; cdr3_nt: TGTGCCAGCAGCCAAGTTTGGACCTGGGAGGAGACCCAGTACTTC
v_call: TRBV19; j_call: TRBJ2-4; clone_size: -; d_call: -; cdr3_aa: CASSPRDTQNIQYF; cdr3_nt: TGTGCCAGTAGTCCCCGGGACACCCAAAACATTCAGTACTTC
v_call: TRBV18; j_call: TRBJ2-2; clone_size: -; d_call: TRBD1; cdr3_aa: CASSPPTGGTGELFF; cdr3_nt: TGTGCCAGCTCACCACCAACAGGGGGAACCGGGGAGCTGTTTTTT
v_call: TRBV5-4; j_call: TRBJ2-7; clone_size: -; d_call: TRBD2; cdr3_aa: CASSLMGLAVEQYF; cdr3_nt: TGTGCCAGCAGCTTGATGGGACTAGCGGTAGAGCAGTACTTC
v_call: TRBV14; j_call: TRBJ1-2; clone_size: -; d_call: -; cdr3_aa: CASSQLEPDSPYGYTF; cdr3_nt: TGTGCCAGCAGCCAATTGGAGCCCGACAGTCCTTATGGCTACACCTTC
v_call: TRBV2; j_call: TRBJ2-3; clone_size: -; d_call: TRBD2; cdr3_aa: CASSRTSGGAEDTQYF; cdr3_nt: TGTGCCAGCAGTAGGACTAGCGGGGGGGCGGAAGATACGCAGTATTTT
v_call: TRBV29-1; j_call: TRBJ2-5; clone_size: -; d_call: -; cdr3_aa: CSVGGASRGETQYF; cdr3_nt: TGCAGCGTTGGGGGGGCGTCGAGAGGGGAGACCCAGTACTTC
v_call: TRBV4-3; j_call: TRBJ2-7; clone_size: -; d_call: TRBD2; cdr3_aa: CASSQRGGRGNAEQYF; cdr3_nt: TGCGCCAGCAGCCAACGGGGAGGGAGAGGGAACGCCGAGCAGTACTTC
v_call: TRBV6-1; j_call: TRBJ2-7; clone_size: -; d_call: -; cdr3_aa: CASSEGYLDEQYF; cdr3_nt: TGTGCCAGCAGTGAGGGGTACTTGGACGAGCAGTACTTC
v_call: TRBV27; j_call: TRBJ2-1; clone_size: -; d_call: TRBD1; cdr3_aa: CASSLWGQGSSYNEQFF; cdr3_nt: TGTGCCAGCAGTTTATGGGGACAGGGGAGTTCCTACAATGAGCAGTTCTTC
v_call: TRBV7-9; j_call: TRBJ2-6; clone_size: -; d_call: -; cdr3_aa: CASSLRTTRGANVLTF; cdr3_nt: TGTGCCAGCAGCTTACGTACCACGAGGGGGGCCAACGTCCTGACTTTC
v_call: TRBV11-2; j_call: TRBJ1-4; clone_size: -; d_call: -; cdr3_aa: CASSPSLLATNEKLFF; cdr3_nt: TGTGCCAGCAGCCCTAGTCTGCTGGCAACTAATGAAAAACTGTTTTTT
v_call: TRBV19; j_call: TRBJ2-7; clone_size: -; d_call: TRBD2; cdr3_aa: CASGRAYEQYF; cdr3_nt: TGTGCCAGTGGGAGGGCCTACGAGCAGTACTTC
v_call: TRBV5-1; j_call: TRBJ2-3; clone_size: -; d_call: -; cdr3_aa: CASSLRWVGDTQYF; cdr3_nt: TGCGCCAGCAGCTTGCGGTGGGTTGGGGATACGCAGTATTTT
v_call: TRBV19; j_call: TRBJ1-4; clone_size: -; d_call: -; cdr3_aa: CASSIVGSVGGEKLFF; cdr3_nt: TGTGCCAGTAGTATTGTGGGGAGCGTCGGTGGTGAAAAACTGTTTTTT
v_call: TRBV4-1; j_call: TRBJ2-7; clone_size: -; d_call: -; cdr3_aa: CASSQFTGSSYEQYF; cdr3_nt: TGCGCCAGCAGCCAATTTACAGGGAGCTCCTACGAGCAGTACTTC
v_call: TRBV5-1; j_call: TRBJ2-7; clone_size: -; d_call: -; cdr3_aa: CASSQNSEQYF; cdr3_nt: TGCGCCAGCAGCCAAAACTCCGAGCAGTACTTC
v_call: TRBV28; j_call: TRBJ2-1; clone_size: -; d_call: -; cdr3_aa: CASSARRTYNEQFF; cdr3_nt: TGTGCCAGCAGTGCGAGGAGGACCTACAATGAGCAGTTCTTC
v_call: TRBV7-7; j_call: TRBJ2-6; clone_size: -; d_call: TRBD1; cdr3_aa: CALTTGLPGANVLTF; cdr3_nt: TGTGCTCTTACGACAGGGCTTCCTGGGGCCAACGTCCTGACTTTC
v_call: TRBV27; j_call: TRBJ1-4; clone_size: -; d_call: -; cdr3_aa: CASSLGQPATNEKLFF; cdr3_nt: TGTGCCAGCAGTTTAGGACAGCCAGCAACTAATGAAAAACTGTTTTTT
v_call: TRBV9; j_call: TRBJ2-1; clone_size: once; d_call: -; cdr3_aa: CASSPARGQGNEQFF; cdr3_nt: TGTGCCAGCAGCCCGGCAAGGGGCCAGGGAAATGAGCAGTTCTTC
v_call: TRBV7-4; j_call: TRBJ1-1; clone_size: -; d_call: TRBD1; cdr3_aa: CASSNRTGLNTEAFF; cdr3_nt: TGTGCCAGCAGCAACCGGACAGGGCTGAACACTGAAGCTTTCTTT